There are many counts of the clone carrying this TCR beta chain. This specimen comes from a study of immune characterization of retroperitoneal liposarcoma. The CDR3 has 16 residues. Germline V gene data show CDR1 as SGHAT and CDR2 as FQDESV (reference sequence). TCRdb used MiXCR to reprocess the PCR reads, holding one entry per CDR3 protein. Counted here are more than 8,000 distinct CDR3 sequences, around 30% occurring once; the ten biggest clones make up roughly 8.5%. The chain uses TRBV11-1 and TRBJ2-1; TRBD1 agrees at 7 bases. The end of the DNA is better explained by TRBJ2-7, so the J call may be wrong. The sample comprised tumor tissue. This receptor was obtained from a male donor with retroperitoneal liposarcoma. CDR3 in amino acids: CASSLAGTVSYNEQYF. The CDR3 nucleotides read TGTGCCAGCAGCTTAGCGGGGACAGTCTCCTACAATGAGCAGTACTTC.